Presented here are 3 T cell receptor beta chains from one specimen sequenced in a study of T-cell reconstitution after alpha-beta-depleted transplantation in children (dated by TCRdb to about 2016). The treatment or condition label here, explained by the study, means: allogeneic hematopoietic cell transplantation with graft depleted of TCRalphabeta T cells and CD19 B cells. The library was obtained by PCR. Reads for this sample came from an Illumina HiSeq 2500. TCR library preparation used molecular barcoding, with unique molecular identifiers applied to normalize quantification of the TCRbeta repertoire. The public reads were reanalyzed by TCRdb: fastp trimming at Q25, MiXCR alignment, in-frame beta chains only. Each CDR3 protein appears once, grouped with its most common genes and DNA. Recorded for this sample are around 490,000 distinct CDR3 sequences; about an eighth of them occurred a single time. In total, the top ten clones hold approximately 14% of the sample.

The sample consisted of PBMCs, mostly from graft donor cells, taken 180 days after TCRalphabeta/CD19-depleted stem cell transplant. These receptors originate from a female patient aged 2-10 years who had a stem cell transplant for aplastic anemia, so the T cells may come from the graft donor.

This sequence joins TRBV6-2 or TRBV6-3 and TRBJ2-1; 8 bases align to TRBD2. This CDR3 is built from 13 residues. Trimming removed 7 bases from V and 7 bases from J; junction bases left unmatched: 6. Germline-derived CDR1 and CDR2 are MNHEY and SVGEGT. The CDR3 region has the DNA TGTGCCAGCACCCTGACGGGGGGGAATGAGCAGTTCTTC. Translated, it gives CASTLTGGNEQFF.

This chain uses TRBV6-1 with TRBJ1-5; D remains ambiguous. Germline CDR1 MNHNS, CDR2 SASEGT. Between the trimmed V and J ends, which lost 7 bases and 0 bases, there was a span of 10 bases. The CDR3 length is 14 residues. CDR3: CASTAIHSNQPQHF. CDR3 DNA: TGTGCCAGCACTGCAATTCATAGCAATCAGCCCCAGCATTTT.

V usage is TRBV5-4 and J usage is TRBJ1-3, with a possible D match to TRBD1 (5 bases). The CDR3 runs to 17 residues. CDR1 is SGHNT and CDR2 is YYREEE in the germline V gene (reference sequence). V was trimmed by 3 bases and J by 1 base, leaving 17 bases between them. The CDR3 sequence: CASSSRTTPKSGNTIYF. CDR3 in DNA: TGTGCCAGCAGCTCCCGGACAACCCCGAAATCTGGAAACACCATATATTTT.